This TCR beta chain was sequenced for a study of prognosis after radiotherapy for stage I lung cancer. Background on the study: Radiotherapy was SBRT in 3 to 5 fractions with a biologically effective dose of at least 100 Gy.

The germline V and J ends were trimmed by 2 bases and 8 bases, with 19 bases remaining between them. In germline, CDR1 is MGHDK, CDR2 SYGVNS. This CDR3 is built from 16 residues. The authors drew approximately 6.6 milliliters of peripheral blood at each of two time points. The genomic DNA TCR beta CDR3 region underwent two rounds of multiplex PCR. The first round of PCR was done with primers that matched each TRBV and TRBJ gene. MiXCR, applied by TCRdb to the multiplex PCR reads, yields one record per CDR3 protein. This sample has about 51,000 distinct CDR3 sequences, with about 37% found just once. This clonotype was picked up many times.

The clonotype originates from a donor over 45 with non-small cell lung cancer. The chain recombines TRBV25-1 with TRBJ1-3, with D possibly being TRBD1 (5 bases). The sample in question was PBMCs, obtained before or after stereotactic body radiation therapy (not recorded which). In DNA, the CDR3 is TGTGCCAGCAGTGAACAGGGAAACCGATGGGAGGACACCATATATTTT. This encodes CASSEQGNRWEDTIYF. The variable domain in full, completed from reference TRBV25-1 and TRBJ1-3, reads EADIYQTPRYLVIGTGKKITLECSQTMGHDKMYWYQQDPGMELHLIHYSYGVNSTEKGDLSSESTVSRIRTEHFPLTLESARPSHTSQYLCASSEQGNRWEDTIYFGEGSWLTVV.